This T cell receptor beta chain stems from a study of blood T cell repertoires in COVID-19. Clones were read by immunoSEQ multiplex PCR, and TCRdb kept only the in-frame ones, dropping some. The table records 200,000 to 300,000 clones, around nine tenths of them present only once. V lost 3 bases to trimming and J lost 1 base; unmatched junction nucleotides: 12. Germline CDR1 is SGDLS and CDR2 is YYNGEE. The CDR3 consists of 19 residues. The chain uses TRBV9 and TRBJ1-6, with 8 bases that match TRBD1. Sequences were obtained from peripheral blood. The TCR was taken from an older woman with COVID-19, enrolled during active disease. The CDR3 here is CASSARTGSMDSYNSPLHF. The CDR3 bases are TGTGCCAGCAGCGCCCGGACAGGGAGTATGGATTCCTATAATTCACCCCTCCACTTT.